A single sample is the source of the 29 T cell receptor beta chains below, sequenced in a study of graft-versus-host responses after intestinal transplantation. Their antigens remain unidentified. Method: immunoSEQ multiplex PCR; TCRdb's copy keeps in-frame clones and lacks some. This sample carries roughly 100,000 clones, roughly 87% of them seen once, and the ten largest clones take approximately 0.88%. The sequencing here drew on unstimulated CD4+ T cells sorted from spleen or lymph node cells, taken before intestinal transplant. These receptors were taken from a human donor who received an intestinal transplant.

CDR3 nucleotides: TGCGCCAGCAGCTTGGTGGCGGGGCCTGGGGGAGGTGAGCAGTTCTTC. Translated, it gives CASSLVAGPGGGEQFF. This rearrangement joins TRBV5-1 to TRBJ2-1; possible D gene TRBD2, 6 bases. The CDR3 has 16 residues. Germline V gene sequence: CDR1 SGHRS, CDR2 YFSETQ. Trimming stripped 0 bases from V and 9 bases from J, with 19 bases between.

The V and J genes are TRBV6-5 and TRBJ2-7; D is perhaps TRBD1 (6 bases). The germline V and J ends were trimmed by 7 bases and 1 base, with 14 bases remaining between them. The CDR3 is 14 residues long. Germline loops: CDR1 MNHEY, CDR2 SVGAGI. In nucleotides, the CDR3 is TGTGCCAGCAAACCACAGGGTCGATCCTACGAGCAGTACTTC. This codes for CASKPQGRSYEQYF.

The chain recombines TRBV4-1 with TRBJ2-1; maybe TRBD2 (6 bases). Germline V gene lookup returns CDR1 MGHRA and CDR2 YSYEKL. This CDR3 contains 16 residues. V was pared by 1 base and J by 4 bases, with 14 bases between. As DNA, the CDR3 is TGCGCCAGCAGCCAAGTCGGGAGTTTCGTTTACAATGAGCAGTTCTTC. This encodes CASSQVGSFVYNEQFF.

This clone was detected only once. This chain uses TRBV7-6 with TRBJ2-5, with no clear D. Per the germline V gene, CDR1 is SGHVS and CDR2 is FNYEAQ. Trimming shortened V by 3 bases and J by 4 bases, and 6 bases separated the two germline ends. This CDR3 is 12 amino acids long. CDR3 bases: TGTGCCAGCAGCTTTTATAGAGAGACCCAGTACTTC. As protein: CASSFYRETQYF.

The chain has TRBV5-1 and TRBJ2-7; maybe TRBD2 (5 bases). The CDR3 sequence is 14 residues long. V lost 2 bases and J 0 bases, leaving 9 bases between the germline ends. From germline, CDR1 is SGHRS and CDR2 YFSETQ. The CDR3 region is CASSLAGNSYEQYF. The CDR3 DNA is TGCGCCAGCAGCTTAGCCGGGAACTCCTACGAGCAGTACTTC.

The chain combines TRBV28 with TRBJ1-1; weak D call: TRBD1 (6 bases). Trimming took 10 bases from V and 5 from J, leaving 17 bases between them. The germline V gene encodes CDR1 MDHEN and CDR2 SYDVKM. This CDR3 region has 13 residues. The CDR3, as DNA: TGTGCCATCTACAGGGCCCGTGGGACTGAAGCTTTCTTT. This encodes CAIYRARGTEAFF.

The V gene is TRBV6-5, the J gene TRBJ1-4; 10 bases are shared with TRBD1. Germline V CDR1 and CDR2: MNHEY, SVGAGI. The CDR3 covers 15 residues. J gave up 7 bases and V 5 bases, and 7 bases lay outside the gene matches. For the CDR3, the DNA is TGTGCCAGCAGTCCGACAGGGGGCGAAGGTGAAAAACTGTTTTTT. Translation: CASSPTGGEGEKLFF.

The chain combines TRBV7-9 with TRBJ1-1, with 8 bases fitting TRBD1. In germline, CDR1 is SEHNR, CDR2 FQNEAQ (reference sequence). The V and J ends lost 6 bases and 4 bases, in that order; junction bases with no gene match: 7. CDR3 length: 14 amino acids. The CDR3 nucleotides are TGTGCCAGCAGTGCTAGACAGGGGTCCACTGAAGCTTTCTTT. Translating it yields CASSARQGSTEAFF.

V usage is TRBV2 and J usage is TRBJ2-7, with a weak D call TRBD2 (6 bases). Germline CDR1 is SNHLY and CDR2 is FYNNEI. This CDR3 region has 14 residues. Trimming cost V 2 bases and J 5 bases, with 13 bases left between them. CDR3 DNA sequence: TGTGCCAGCAGTGAAAACACGGGGGTCCACGAGCAGTACTTC. Residues: CASSENTGVHEQYF.

The CDR3, as DNA: TGTGCCAGCAGCGTAAGGTCGCGGGGGGATGAGCAGTTCTTC. Amino acids: CASSVRSRGDEQFF. The V gene is TRBV9, the J gene TRBJ2-1, with 8 bases identical to TRBD2. V gave up 1 base and J gave up 8 bases; unmatched junction bases: 5. The germline gives CDR1 SGDLS, CDR2 YYNGEE. The CDR3 loop spans 14 amino acids. The whole variable domain, filled in from reference TRBV9 and TRBJ2-1, reads DSGVTQTPKHLITATGQRVTLRCSPRSGDLSVYWYQQSLDQGLQFLIQYYNGEERAKGNILERFSAQQFPDLHSELNLSSLELGDSALYFCASSVRSRGDEQFFGPGTRLTVL.

The V and J genes are TRBV10-3 and TRBJ1-2; D call uncertain. V was shortened by 7 bases and J by 5 bases, with 8 bases between the two germline ends. This CDR3 spans 11 amino acids. CDR1 and CDR2 (germline): ENHRY, SYGVKD. As DNA, the CDR3 is TGTGCCATCAAGCGGTCTTATGGCTACACCTTC. This sequence encodes CAIKRSYGYTF.

This clone was counted a few times. Other DNA sequences in this sample translate to the same CDR3. The rearrangement links TRBV9 to TRBJ1-1; D gene unclear. Germline V gene sequence: CDR1 SGDLS, CDR2 YYNGEE. The CDR3 spans 13 residues. V was pared by 0 bases and J by 3 bases, with 6 bases between. The CDR3 here is CASSVDRDTEAFF. CDR3 DNA sequence: TGTGCCAGCAGCGTAGACCGGGACACTGAAGCTTTCTTT.

The chain couples TRBV6-4 to TRBJ2-1; the D is unclear. The germline gives CDR1 MRHNA, CDR2 SNTAGT. This CDR3 spans 15 amino acids. Trimming removed 6 bases at V and 7 bases at J, with 19 bases between. The CDR3 nucleotides read TGTGCCAGCAGACGAGAGACCTGGACGATTAATGAGCAGTTCTTC. It encodes CASRRETWTINEQFF.

The chain joins TRBV7-6 to TRBJ1-1; no clear D. V lost 1 base and J 4 bases, leaving 10 bases between the germline ends. The germline V gene encodes CDR1 SGHVS and CDR2 FNYEAQ. CDR3 length equals 14 residues. The CDR3 protein is CASSLETEPTEAFF. CDR3 coding DNA: TGTGCCAGCAGCTTAGAGACTGAACCCACTGAAGCTTTCTTT.

The chain links TRBV10-1 to TRBJ2-2, with 9 bases identical to TRBD2. V trimming: 0 bases; J trimming: 0 bases; junction bases outside the gene matches: 23. CDR1 and CDR2 from the germline V gene are WNHNN and SYGVQD (reference sequence). CDR3 size: 24 residues. The CDR3 protein is CASSESQAGGIKPTLPANTGELFF. CDR3 DNA sequence: TGCGCCAGCAGTGAGTCTCAAGCGGGAGGAATTAAGCCCACCCTTCCAGCGAACACCGGGGAGCTGTTTTTT.

J is TRBJ2-3 and V is TRBV10-1; no clear D. Deletions cut 2 bases from V and 3 bases from J, with 3 bases between. Germline lookup yields CDR1 WNHNN and CDR2 SYGVQD (reference sequence). The CDR3 is 12 residues long. The CDR3 here is CASSEGTDTQYF. DNA of the CDR3: TGCGCCAGCAGTGAGGGTACAGATACGCAGTATTTT.

The chain's CDR3 is CASKQGGNQPQHF. DNA for the CDR3: TGTGCCAGCAAACAGGGTGGTAATCAGCCCCAGCATTTT. The chain carries TRBV28 and TRBJ1-5; possible D gene TRBD1, 6 bases. Trimming cost V 7 bases and J 4 bases, with 11 bases left between them. This CDR3 spans 13 amino acids. The germline gives CDR1 MDHEN, CDR2 SYDVKM. The full variable domain, rest sourced from reference TRBV28 and TRBJ1-5, is DVKVTQSSRYLVKRTGEKVFLECVQDMDHENMFWYRQDPGLGLRLIYFSYDVKMKEKGDIPEGYSVSREKKERFSLILESASTNQTSMYLCASKQGGNQPQHFGDGTRLSIL.

The chain combines TRBV12-5 with TRBJ2-1, with 15 positions matching TRBD2. V shed 3 bases, J shed 1 base, and the junction held 4 bases outside the gene matches. The CDR3 length is 18 residues. Germline values: CDR1 LGHNT, CDR2 FRNRAP. The CDR3 reads CASGFGTSGGSSYNEQFF. The DNA for the CDR3 is TGTGCTAGTGGTTTTGGGACTAGCGGGGGGTCTTCCTACAATGAGCAGTTCTTC.

This chain connects TRBV7-2 to TRBJ2-3, with D possibly matching TRBD1 (5 bases). Germline loops: CDR1 SGHTA, CDR2 FQGNSA. The CDR3 covers 15 residues. Trimming stripped 5 bases from V and 2 bases from J, with 14 bases between. The CDR3 coding sequence is TGTGCCAGCAGCCCTGGGCAGGGCTTCACAGATACGCAGTATTTT. As protein: CASSPGQGFTDTQYF.

This clone has just a few counts. For the CDR3, the DNA is TGTGCCAGCGTATTGCGAGGGGAGAAGGCTGAAGCTTTCTTT. Its protein product is CASVLRGEKAEAFF. The chain has TRBV2 and TRBJ1-1; possible D gene TRBD1, 5 bases. The CDR3 contains 14 residues. Germline CDR1 reads SNHLY; CDR2 reads FYNNEI. V lost 8 bases and J lost 6, with 19 bases in between.

This sequence joins TRBV28 and TRBJ1-5; no clear D. This CDR3 has 14 residues. Germline V lookup: CDR1 MDHEN, CDR2 SYDVKM. The V end lost 7 bases, the J end lost 1 base, and 11 bases lay between the germline ends. CDR3 DNA sequence: TGTGCCAGCAATATCGGTCAGAGCAATCAGCCCCAGCATTTT. Protein sequence: CASNIGQSNQPQHF.

J is TRBJ2-1 and V is TRBV25-1; D gene uncertain. The germline V and J ends were trimmed by 3 bases and 8 bases, with 11 bases remaining between them. This CDR3 is 13 amino acids long. The germline CDR1 and CDR2 sequences are MGHDK and SYGVNS. CDR3 nucleotide sequence: TGTGCCAGCAGTGACCCTCCTATCGATGAGCAGTTCTTC. This codes for CASSDPPIDEQFF.

The chain carries TRBV27 and TRBJ1-1; D not certain. This CDR3 contains 16 residues. Trimming removed 6 bases at V and 2 bases at J, with 19 bases between. Germline loops: CDR1 MNHEY, CDR2 SMNVEV (reference sequence). CDR3 region: CASSRHRSSTNTEAFF. The CDR3 DNA sequence: TGTGCCAGCAGCCGTCACCGAAGCAGTACAAACACTGAAGCTTTCTTT.

This chain uses TRBV11-2 with TRBJ2-7; D possibly matches TRBD1 or TRBD2 (7 bases each). With 5 bases removed from V and 6 bases from J, the gap between germline ends came to 11 bases. CDR3 length equals 12 residues. Germline loops: CDR1 SGHAT, CDR2 FQNNGV. CDR3 sequence: CASSQGGVEQYF. For the CDR3, the DNA is TGTGCCAGCAGCCAGGGGGGGGTCGAGCAGTACTTC.

Turning to this clone: In the same sample, other DNA sequences code for this CDR3. The chain has TRBV7-3 and TRBJ2-5; D not resolved. This CDR3 has 13 residues. The V end lost 0 bases, the J end lost 2 bases, and 4 bases lay between the germline ends. Germline loops: CDR1 SGHTA, CDR2 FQGTGA. The CDR3 here is CASSLTRQETQYF. In DNA, the CDR3 is TGTGCCAGCAGCTTAACTCGGCAAGAGACCCAGTACTTC.

The chain links TRBV18 to TRBJ2-2; D is uncertain. The CDR3 is 16 amino acids. V lost 1 base and J 4 bases, leaving 13 bases between the germline ends. Germline V gives CDR1 KGHSH, CDR2 LQKENI. The CDR3 spells CASSPLTGSGTGELFF. The CDR3 region has the DNA TGTGCCAGCTCACCACTTACCGGGTCGGGCACCGGGGAGCTGTTTTTT.

The chain combines TRBV6-4 with TRBJ2-1; TRBD2 matches 9 bases. Trimming at V came to 5 bases and at J to 4 bases, leaving 18 bases not matched to a gene. In germline, CDR1 is MRHNA, CDR2 SNTAGT. The CDR3 has 19 residues. DNA for the CDR3: TGTGCCAGCAGTTCACAGGGGCTAGCGGGAACGTGGCATTACAATGAGCAGTTCTTC. It codes for CASSSQGLAGTWHYNEQFF.

This clone was detected once. The rearrangement uses TRBV5-5 and TRBJ2-3; 14 positions agree with TRBD2. Germline trimming cut 4 bases from V and 3 bases from J; bases unmatched to any gene: 10. CDR3 length: 18 amino acids. Looked up from germline, CDR1 is SGHKS and CDR2 is YYEKEE (reference sequence). CDR3: CASSTPTSGRERTDTQYF. The CDR3 DNA sequence: TGTGCCAGCAGCACACCGACTAGCGGGAGGGAGCGGACAGATACGCAGTATTTT.

CDR3 nucleotide sequence: TGCGCCAGCAGCGCGAGGACAGTTTCTAACTCTGGGGCCAACGTCCTGACTTTC. Translation: CASSARTVSNSGANVLTF. The J gene is TRBJ2-6, the V gene TRBV5-1; D possibly corresponds to TRBD1 (6 bases). V was trimmed by 4 bases and J by 0 bases, leaving 17 bases between them. CDR3 length: 18 amino acids. CDR1 is SGHRS and CDR2 is YFSETQ in the germline V gene.